The following is a TCR beta chain sequence with its context. Its antigen remains unidentified. This specimen belongs to a study of cytomegalovirus exposure and HLA in healthy donors. Across the study: According to later analysis, the same platform produced the 120 validation and over 600 first-cohort repertoires.

Points from the study as a whole: The classifier was said to identify cytomegalovirus status with high specificity and sensitivity. Whilst most TCR sequences proved rare, a subset of public TCRs occurred across many donors.

Some clones are missing from TCRdb's copy, which holds only in-frame ones; the method was immunoSEQ multiplex PCR. The table lists 150,000 to 200,000 clones, around 96% of them singletons, with roughly 1% in the top ten. The origin of this receptor is a young woman in good health and CMV-seronegative. The sequencing input was PBMCs.

In DNA form, the CDR3 reads TGTGCCAGCAGTGGCAGGGCCGGCTCTAGCACAGATACGCAGTATTTT. It codes for CASSGRAGSSTDTQYF. This chain connects TRBV6-1 to TRBJ2-3; maybe TRBD1 (5 bases). Germline assignment: CDR1 MNHNS and CDR2 SASEGT. V lost 4 bases and J lost 0, with 14 bases in between. The CDR3 sequence is 16 residues long.